Listed below are T cell receptor beta chains from one sample, sequenced in a study of sequential checkpoint blockade in melanoma. Clones were sequenced by immunoSEQ multiplex PCR, and TCRdb holds only the in-frame ones, with some missing. The table includes 35,000 to 40,000 clones, around 32% detected once. The material was tumor tissue (inferred from file names), obtained from a patient given nivolumab and ipilimumab in sequence. The receptors come from a human donor with melanoma. Both conserved end residues are part of each CDR3. The order of the fields is clone size, J gene, V gene, D gene, CDR3 protein, CDR3 DNA. D genes are given only for firm matches. Some rows have no size entry. The others give once, few or many, or a class for an expanded clone.

few | TRBJ2-7 | TRBV6-8 | - | CASSLLAPERNEQYF | TGTGCCAGCAGTCTTCTAGCGCCGGAGAGAAACGAGCAGTACTTC
- | TRBJ2-5 | TRBV11-3 | TRBD1 | CASSSPDRGIGETQYF | TGTGCCAGCAGCTCTCCGGACAGGGGCATAGGGGAGACCCAGTACTTC
once | TRBJ1-6 | TRBV5-1 | TRBD1 | CASSLDTGGRNSPLHF | TGCGCCAGCAGCTTGGACACAGGGGGCAGAAATTCACCCCTCCACTTT
- | TRBJ1-2 | TRBV6-7 | TRBD1 | CASSSDRVGYTF | TGTGCCAGCAGTTCCGACAGGGTGGGCTACACCTTC
- | TRBJ2-3 | TRBV19 | TRBD2 | CASTQSGGRADTQYF | TGTGCCAGTACCCAGTCCGGCGGGAGAGCAGATACGCAGTATTTT
- | TRBJ2-1 | TRBV29-1 | TRBD2 | CSGLPSGRVNEQFF | TGCAGCGGCCTGCCTAGCGGGAGAGTAAATGAGCAGTTCTTC
- | TRBJ2-3 | TRBV12-5 | TRBD2 | CASGQVAGGFTDTQYF | TGTGCTAGTGGACAGGTAGCGGGGGGCTTCACAGATACGCAGTATTTT
few | TRBJ1-6 | TRBV30 | - | CAWKSRSNSPLHF | TGTGCCTGGAAGAGCCGATCTAATTCACCCCTCCACTTT
- | TRBJ2-4 | TRBV9 | - | CASSVGTVAGNIQYF | TGTGCCAGCAGCGTAGGGACTGTGGCGGGGAACATTCAGTACTTC
few | TRBJ2-3 | TRBV9 | TRBD2 | CASSPSGGNTDTQYF | TGTGCCAGCAGCCCGAGCGGGGGGAACACAGATACGCAGTATTTT
few | TRBJ2-3 | TRBV9 | TRBD1 | CASSVGTALGTDTQYF | TGTGCCAGCAGCGTCGGGACAGCTTTGGGCACAGATACGCAGTATTTT
- | TRBJ1-2 | TRBV2 | - | CASSEEGPNYGYTF | TGTGCCAGCAGTGAAGAGGGCCCCAACTATGGCTACACCTTC
- | TRBJ1-1 | TRBV18 | - | CASSPPVSGAKKTEAFF | TGTGCCAGCTCACCACCGGTTAGCGGGGCGAAAAAGACTGAAGCTTTCTTT
many | TRBJ2-5 | TRBV7-6 | - | CASSQFRDNVATQYF | TGTGCCAGCAGCCAGTTTCGGGACAATGTGGCGACCCAGTACTTC
- | TRBJ2-2 | TRBV9 | - | CASSVRERGGELFF | TGTGCCAGCAGTGTCAGGGAAAGAGGCGGGGAGCTGTTTTTT
many | TRBJ2-6 | TRBV11-3 | - | CASSLDSSGANVLTF | TGTGCCAGCAGCTTAGACAGCTCTGGGGCCAACGTCCTGACTTTC
- | TRBJ1-5 | TRBV19 | - | CASSDYSWTHSNQPQHF | TGTGCCAGTAGCGATTACTCTTGGACACATAGCAATCAGCCCCAGCATTTT
- | TRBJ2-4 | TRBV6-8 | - | CASSSWGAAKNIQYF | TGTGCCAGCAGTTCATGGGGGGCGGCCAAAAACATTCAGTACTTC
few | TRBJ2-5 | TRBV6-8 | TRBD1 | CAISTDREGRETQYF | TGTGCCATCAGCACGGACAGGGAAGGGCGAGAGACCCAGTACTTC
few | TRBJ2-1 | TRBV11-3 | TRBD2 | CASSLGLGIHNEQFF | TGTGCCAGCAGCTTGGGACTAGGAATCCACAATGAGCAGTTCTTC
- | TRBJ2-1 | TRBV29-1 | - | CSVVGASSFNEQFF | TGCAGCGTTGTGGGGGCTAGCTCGTTCAATGAGCAGTTCTTC
- | TRBJ2-3 | TRBV12-2 | - | CASRLRTSGSPDTQYF | TGTGCAAGTCGCCTCCGGACTAGCGGGAGCCCAGATACGCAGTATTTT
few | TRBJ2-3 | TRBV9 | - | CASSGGGTDTQYF | TGTGCCAGCAGCGGGGGAGGCACAGATACGCAGTATTTT
- | TRBJ1-5 | TRBV19 | - | CASSLQGRNQPQHF | TGTGCCAGTAGTTTACAGGGCCGCAATCAGCCCCAGCATTTT
- | TRBJ1-3 | TRBV30 | - | CAWSRMVGNTIYF | TGTGCCTGGAGTAGGATGGTTGGAAACACCATATATTTT
few | TRBJ2-5 | TRBV11-3 | TRBD1 | CASSLYQGVQETQYF | TGTGCCAGCAGCTTATACCAGGGGGTCCAAGAGACCCAGTACTTC
- | TRBJ1-1 | TRBV30 | - | CAWVQGLSTEAFF | TGTGCCTGGGTACAGGGACTTTCTACTGAAGCTTTCTTT
many | TRBJ1-1 | TRBV11-3 | - | CASSFTGLNTEAFF | TGTGCCAGCAGCTTTACAGGGCTTAACACTGAAGCTTTCTTT
- | TRBJ1-2 | TRBV23-1 | - | CASSLTANYGYTF | TGCGCCAGCAGCTTAACTGCTAACTATGGCTACACCTTC
many | TRBJ1-2 | TRBV11-3 | - | CASSFISGLGGYTF | TGTGCCAGCAGCTTTATCAGTGGCCTCGGGGGCTACACCTTC
- | TRBJ2-7 | TRBV9 | - | CASSVDGGTLSYEQYF | TGTGCCAGCAGCGTAGATGGCGGGACTCTCTCCTACGAGCAGTACTTC
- | TRBJ1-2 | TRBV6-8 | TRBD1 | CASSWDRANYGYTF | TGTGCCAGCAGTTGGGACAGGGCCAACTATGGCTACACCTTC
- | TRBJ2-3 | TRBV5-1 | - | CASSQSPVGSIPVTQYF | TGCGCCAGCAGCCAGAGCCCTGTCGGCTCGATCCCAGTTACGCAGTATTTT
few | TRBJ2-7 | TRBV9 | TRBD2 | CASSPRLATSYEQYF | TGTGCCAGCAGCCCCCGACTAGCGACCTCCTACGAGCAGTACTTC
- | TRBJ2-3 | TRBV6-8 | TRBD1 | CASSSRGLSTDTQYF | TGTGCCAGCAGTTCCAGGGGGCTGAGCACAGATACGCAGTATTTT
- | TRBJ2-3 | TRBV6-8 | - | CAISIGQRVTDTQYF | TGTGCCATCAGTATAGGACAGCGTGTAACAGATACGCAGTATTTT
few | TRBJ1-1 | TRBV28 | TRBD1 | CASSLNRGEAFF | TGTGCCAGCAGTTTAAACAGGGGAGAAGCTTTCTTT
- | TRBJ1-2 | TRBV6-8 | TRBD1 | CASSYTSGQGDYGYTF | TGTGCCAGCAGTTACACTTCGGGACAGGGGGACTATGGCTACACCTTC
- | TRBJ2-3 | TRBV6-8 | TRBD2 | CASSYSLTSNTQYF | TGTGCCAGCAGTTACTCGTTGACTAGCAATACGCAGTATTTT
- | TRBJ2-1 | TRBV10-2 | - | CASSEGHRGEQFF | TGCGCCAGCAGTGAAGGACACCGTGGCGAGCAGTTCTTC
- | TRBJ2-7 | TRBV6-8 | - | CASRRRDSYEQYF | TGTGCCAGCAGGCGCCGGGATTCCTACGAGCAGTACTTC
few | TRBJ2-1 | TRBV9 | TRBD2 | CASSAGLAGALEQFF | TGTGCCAGCAGCGCCGGACTAGCGGGAGCTTTGGAGCAGTTCTTC
many | TRBJ1-3 | TRBV6-8 | - | CASTPGRGSGNTIYF | TGTGCCAGCACCCCCGGAAGGGGCTCTGGAAACACCATATATTTT
few | TRBJ1-1 | TRBV30 | TRBD1 | CAWSGRTGRGRDTEAFF | TGTGCCTGGAGTGGAAGGACAGGGAGAGGGCGTGACACTGAAGCTTTCTTT
few | TRBJ2-3 | TRBV15 | TRBD1 | CATSPYSTGRTDTQYF | TGTGCCACCAGCCCTTACTCGACAGGGCGCACAGATACGCAGTATTTT
few | TRBJ1-2 | TRBV2 | TRBD1 | CASSEQGDYSYGYTF | TGTGCCAGCAGCGAACAGGGGGACTACTCCTATGGCTACACCTTC
few | TRBJ1-1 | TRBV9 | - | CASSAPSLMNTEAFF | TGTGCCAGCAGCGCTCCCTCCCTAATGAACACTGAAGCTTTCTTT
- | TRBJ2-1 | TRBV30 | - | CAWSVPGQGYNEQFF | TGTGCCTGGAGTGTCCCAGGGCAGGGCTACAATGAGCAGTTCTTC
- | TRBJ1-4 | TRBV29-1 | - | CSAAPNGALNEKLFF | TGCAGCGCCGCCCCGAACGGAGCACTTAATGAAAAACTGTTTTTT
- | TRBJ2-2 | TRBV6-8 | TRBD1 | CASSRKATGELTGELFF | TGTGCCAGCAGCCGAAAAGCGACAGGGGAGTTAACCGGGGAGCTGTTTTTT
few | TRBJ1-1 | TRBV30 | - | CAWNGGNRWNTEAFF | TGTGCCTGGAACGGGGGAAACAGGTGGAACACTGAAGCTTTCTTT
- | TRBJ2-2 | TRBV12-2 | - | CATLLPTAGTPTGELFF | TGTGCAACCCTTCTTCCTACGGCCGGTACACCCACCGGGGAGCTGTTTTTT
- | TRBJ2-2 | TRBV30 | - | CAWGPIFTGELFF | TGTGCCTGGGGTCCGATTTTCACCGGGGAGCTGTTTTTT
- | TRBJ2-2 | TRBV29-1 | - | CSVVGVRNTGELFF | TGCAGCGTTGTGGGGGTACGGAACACCGGGGAGCTGTTTTTT
- | TRBJ2-1 | TRBV6-8 | - | CASSLKGSGSFF | TGTGCCAGCAGTTTAAAGGGAAGCGGGTCGTTCTTC
once | TRBJ2-1 | TRBV30 | - | CAWSGRSSYNEQFF | TGTGCCTGGAGTGGCAGGAGCTCCTACAATGAGCAGTTCTTC